This section outlines one T cell receptor beta chain sequence together with its context. At colonoscopy, a blood sample was also collected. The record originates from a study of pediatric ulcerative colitis. Trimming removed 5 bases from V and 5 bases from J, with 15 bases in between. The V gene's germline CDR1 is SGHAT and CDR2 FQNNGV. The CDR3 consists of 14 residues. The assay was immunoSEQ multiplex PCR, and TCRdb's table has in-frame clones only and misses some. The sample shows 32,000 or so clones, roughly four fifths of them seen only once. The material sequenced was blood. This chain links TRBV11-2 with TRBJ1-1, with a possible D match to TRBD1 (6 bases). The sequence came from a boy aged 10-17 years with severe ulcerative colitis. This CDR3 reads CASSQGHRTTEAFF. The CDR3 DNA reads as TGTGCCAGCAGCCAGGGGCATCGGACGACTGAAGCTTTCTTT.